The present T cell receptor (beta chain) was sequenced within a study of blood T cell repertoires in COVID-19 (dated by TCRdb to between 2020 and 2021). General notes on the study: The collaborator samples originated in the United States, Italy and Spain and spanned the acute and convalescent phases of COVID-19. The sample metadata nearly always contained a de-identified subject ID, COVID-19 status, age in years and sex. The samples were drawn from two sources: the first 160 participants of the ongoing ImmuneRACE study, and 1,000 to 1,500 subjects contributed by 6 global collaborators. The prospective study material was composed of cDNA or gDNA derived from T cells, B-cell-depleted T cells, or PBMCs. Where available, HLA class I and class II types were taken from metadata supplied by the sample provider and were not determined by assay-based typing. A freely available public database, intended as a resource for researchers studying the immune response to SARS-CoV-2, is where the repertoires were released. Deeply sampled blood TCRbeta repertoires from subjects exposed to, actively infected with, or recovered from COVID-19 were included in the dataset. Findings and caveats that apply to the study as a whole: The amount of clinical and demographic metadata varied by source and participant and was provided uncurated.

Whole blood was collected in K2EDTA tubes by collaborating institutions according to the institutions' own protocols. Collaborator samples were shipped for TCRbeta analysis as frozen whole blood, isolated PBMCs, or DNA extracted from either sample type. On this clone itself: No antigen is known for it. No per-base quality is available; no much larger clone lies one base away.

CDR1 and CDR2 are read off the germline V gene (reference sequence) as SGHNT and YYREEE. Germline trimming: 0 bases from V, 2 bases from J; junction bases outside gene matches: 4. From cysteine to phenylalanine, the CDR3 is 15 amino acids long. The entry retains the CDR3 DNA only, 45 bases that are in frame from base 1. The immunoSEQ Assay, a bias-controlled multiplex PCR, was used to amplify TCRbeta CDR3 regions from genomic DNA. Concerning the study's data processing: The number of nucleated cells in each sample was estimated by amplification of reference gene primers within the assay. Sequence reads were collapsed and filtered to measure the absolute abundance of every unique TCRbeta CDR3 rearrangement. For each sample, productive Simpson clonality was calculated by taking the square root of Simpson's diversity index across productive rearrangements. Entries here come from immuneACCESS through TCRdb and include only in-frame sequences with V and J called. Some clones fail to appear in such tables; in the studies checked, an unresolved V gene covers under half of the shortfall, and the cause of the remainder is unknown. Clone size and V and J calls were adopted from that table, with D and trimming inferred from the DNA. This sample holds approximately 230,000 clones; roughly 82% were observed only once. Jointly, the top ten make up approximately 4.9% of the sample.

The receptor was derived from a woman older than 75 with active or convalescent COVID-19. Material for sequencing was peripheral blood. This sequence uses TRBV5-4 and TRBJ2-5; 7 nucleotides in the junction match TRBD1. The nucleotide sequence is given as TGTGCCAGCAGCTTGGCAGGGGGTGGTCAAGAGACCCAGTACTTC. Its product reads: CASSLAGGGQETQYF.